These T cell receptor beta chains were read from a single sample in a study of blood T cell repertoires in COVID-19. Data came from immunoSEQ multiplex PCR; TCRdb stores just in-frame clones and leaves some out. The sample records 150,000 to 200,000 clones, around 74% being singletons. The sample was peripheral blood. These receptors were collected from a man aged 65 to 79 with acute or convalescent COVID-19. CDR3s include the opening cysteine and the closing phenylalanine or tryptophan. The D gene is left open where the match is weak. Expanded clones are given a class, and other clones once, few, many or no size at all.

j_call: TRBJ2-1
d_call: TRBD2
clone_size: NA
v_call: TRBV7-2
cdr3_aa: CASSLGQAGGYNEQFF
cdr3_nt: TGTGCCAGCAGCTTAGGGCAAGCGGGAGGCTACAATGAGCAGTTCTTC

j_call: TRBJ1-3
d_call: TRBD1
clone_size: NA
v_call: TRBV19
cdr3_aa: CASSIVGTGASSGNTIYF
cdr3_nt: TGTGCCAGTAGTATAGTAGGGACAGGTGCTTCCTCTGGAAACACCATATATTTT

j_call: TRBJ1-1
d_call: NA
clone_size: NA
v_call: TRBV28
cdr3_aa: CASSLDVGQPYTEAFF
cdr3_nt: TGTGCCAGCAGTTTAGATGTGGGACAACCTTATACTGAAGCTTTCTTT

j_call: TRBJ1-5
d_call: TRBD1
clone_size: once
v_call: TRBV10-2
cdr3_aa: CASTPGQGGNQPQHF
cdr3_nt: TGCGCCAGCACACCGGGACAGGGCGGCAATCAGCCCCAGCATTTT

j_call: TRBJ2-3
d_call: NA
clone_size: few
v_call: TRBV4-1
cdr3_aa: CASSQDLPKDTQYF
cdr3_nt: TGCGCCAGCAGCCAAGATTTGCCTAAAGATACGCAGTATTTT

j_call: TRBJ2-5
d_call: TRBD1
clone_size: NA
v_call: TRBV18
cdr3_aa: CASSPATTGGGETQYF
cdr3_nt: TGTGCCAGCTCACCAGCTACCACAGGGGGCGGTGAGACCCAGTACTTC

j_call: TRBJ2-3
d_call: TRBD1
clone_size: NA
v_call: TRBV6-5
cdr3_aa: CANGQGTDTQYF
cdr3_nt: TGTGCCAACGGACAGGGAACAGATACGCAGTATTTT

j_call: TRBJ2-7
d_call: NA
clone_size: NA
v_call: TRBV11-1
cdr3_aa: CASSFPGAAGYYEQYF
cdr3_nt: TGTGCCAGCAGCTTTCCAGGGGCAGCGGGGTACTACGAGCAGTACTTC

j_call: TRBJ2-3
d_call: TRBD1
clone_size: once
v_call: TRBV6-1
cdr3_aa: CASSERTGADTQYF
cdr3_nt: TGTGCCAGCAGTGAACGGACAGGGGCAGATACGCAGTATTTT

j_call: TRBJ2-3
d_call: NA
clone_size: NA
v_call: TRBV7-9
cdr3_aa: CASSLAPQGSDTQYF
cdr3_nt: TGTGCCAGCAGCTTAGCTCCCCAGGGATCGGATACGCAGTATTTT

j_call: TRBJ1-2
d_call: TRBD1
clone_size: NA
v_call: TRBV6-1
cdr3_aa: CASSEAGPRGHDYGYTF
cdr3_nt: TGTGCCAGCAGTGAAGCAGGACCCAGGGGGCATGACTATGGCTACACCTTC

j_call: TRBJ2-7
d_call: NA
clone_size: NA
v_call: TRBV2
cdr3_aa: CASSEAELYEQYF
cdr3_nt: TGTGCCAGCAGTGAAGCCGAACTTTACGAGCAGTACTTC

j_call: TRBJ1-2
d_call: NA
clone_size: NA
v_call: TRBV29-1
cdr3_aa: CSVQPGFYGYTF
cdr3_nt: TGCAGCGTTCAACCCGGGTTTTATGGCTACACCTTC

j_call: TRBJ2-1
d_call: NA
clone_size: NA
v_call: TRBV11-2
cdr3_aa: CASSIGQNNEQFF
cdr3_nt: TGTGCCAGCAGCATTGGACAGAACAATGAGCAGTTCTTC

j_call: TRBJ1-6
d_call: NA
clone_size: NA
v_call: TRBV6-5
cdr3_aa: CASSRRAGNNSPLHF
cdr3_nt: TGTGCCAGCAGTCGGAGAGCAGGGAATAATTCACCCCTCCACTTT

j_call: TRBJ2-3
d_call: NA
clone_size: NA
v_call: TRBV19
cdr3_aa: CASSIALGGTDTQYF
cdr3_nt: TGTGCCAGTAGTATAGCACTCGGAGGCACAGATACGCAGTATTTT

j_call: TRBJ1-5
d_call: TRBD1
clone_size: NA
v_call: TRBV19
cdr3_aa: CASSPGTGGGQPQHF
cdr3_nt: TGTGCCAGTAGTCCCGGGACAGGGGGCGGACAGCCCCAGCATTTT

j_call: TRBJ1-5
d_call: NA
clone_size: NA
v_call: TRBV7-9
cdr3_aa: CASSLAPGVYQPQHF
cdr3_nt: TGTGCCAGCAGCTTAGCGCCGGGGGTATACCAGCCCCAGCATTTT

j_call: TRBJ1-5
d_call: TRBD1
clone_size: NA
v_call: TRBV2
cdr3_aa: CASSGDRSISNQPQHF
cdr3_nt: TGTGCCAGCAGTGGGGACAGAAGTATCAGCAATCAGCCCCAGCATTTT

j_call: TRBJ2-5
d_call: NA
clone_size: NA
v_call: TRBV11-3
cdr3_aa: CASSISTGTVETQYF
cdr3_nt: TGTGCCAGCAGCATCTCCACAGGGACCGTAGAGACCCAGTACTTC

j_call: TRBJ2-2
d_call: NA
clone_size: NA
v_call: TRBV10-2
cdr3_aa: CASSEFITGELFF
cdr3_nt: TGCGCCAGCAGTGAGTTTATTACCGGGGAGCTGTTTTTT

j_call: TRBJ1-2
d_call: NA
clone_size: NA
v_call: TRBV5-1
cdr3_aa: CASSPSSTLYGYTF
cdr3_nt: TGCGCCAGCAGCCCTTCATCGACACTCTATGGCTACACCTTC

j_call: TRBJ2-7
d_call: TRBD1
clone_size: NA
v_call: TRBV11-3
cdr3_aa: CASSSVSGTVSYEQYF
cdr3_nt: TGTGCCAGCAGCTCCGTCTCCGGGACAGTTTCCTACGAGCAGTACTTC

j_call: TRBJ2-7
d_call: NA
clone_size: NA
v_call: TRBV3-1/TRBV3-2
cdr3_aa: CASSQALVLGGATITF
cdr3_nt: TGTGCCAGCAGCCAGGCCTTAGTCTTGGGGGGGGCCACGATAACCTTC